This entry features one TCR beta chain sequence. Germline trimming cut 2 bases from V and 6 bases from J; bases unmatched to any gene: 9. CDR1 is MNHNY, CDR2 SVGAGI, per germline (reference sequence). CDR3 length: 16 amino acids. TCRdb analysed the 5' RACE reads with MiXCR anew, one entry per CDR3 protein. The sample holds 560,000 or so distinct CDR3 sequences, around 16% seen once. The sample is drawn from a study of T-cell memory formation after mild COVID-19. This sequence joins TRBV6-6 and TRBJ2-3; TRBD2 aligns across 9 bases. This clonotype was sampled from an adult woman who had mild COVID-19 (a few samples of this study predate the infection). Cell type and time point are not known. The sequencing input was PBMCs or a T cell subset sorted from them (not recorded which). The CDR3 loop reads CASSYRLAALWDTQYF. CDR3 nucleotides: TGTGCCAGCAGTTACCGACTAGCGGCCCTGTGGGATACGCAGTATTTT.